This TCR beta chain was captured by sequencing in a study of cytomegalovirus exposure and HLA in healthy donors. Amplification used 60 Vbeta primers and 13 Jbeta primers. Sequencing used immunoSEQ multiplex PCR; TCRdb keeps in-frame clones, though not all of them. The repertoire has under 30,000 clones, 75% to 80% of them found once; the top ten carry approximately 5%. The germline gives CDR1 SEHNR, CDR2 FQNEAQ (reference sequence). CDR3 length equals 16 residues. The ends were cut back, 6 bases at V and 0 bases at J, with 15 bases in the middle. Sequencing was performed on PBMCs. V gene TRBV7-9 combines with J gene TRBJ1-3, with D perhaps TRBD1 (6 bases). The sequence came from a male donor in good health and CMV-seronegative. CDR3 sequence (DNA): TGTGCCAGCAGGGATAAAACAGGGATCTCTGGAAACACCATATATTTT. Amino acid sequence: CASRDKTGISGNTIYF.